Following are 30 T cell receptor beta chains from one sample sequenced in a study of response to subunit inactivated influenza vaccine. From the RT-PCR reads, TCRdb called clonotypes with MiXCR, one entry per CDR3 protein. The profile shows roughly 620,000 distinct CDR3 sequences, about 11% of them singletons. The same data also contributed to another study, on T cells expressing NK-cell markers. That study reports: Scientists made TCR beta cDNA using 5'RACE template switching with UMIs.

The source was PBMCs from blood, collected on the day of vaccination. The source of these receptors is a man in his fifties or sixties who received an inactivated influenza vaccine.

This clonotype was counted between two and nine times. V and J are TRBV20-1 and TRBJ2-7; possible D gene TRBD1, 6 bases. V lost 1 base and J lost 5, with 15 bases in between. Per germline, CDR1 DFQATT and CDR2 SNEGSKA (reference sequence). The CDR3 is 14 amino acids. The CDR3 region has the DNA TGCAGTGCTAGAGTAACAGGGAGAATCAACGAGCAGTACTTC. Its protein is CSARVTGRINEQYF.

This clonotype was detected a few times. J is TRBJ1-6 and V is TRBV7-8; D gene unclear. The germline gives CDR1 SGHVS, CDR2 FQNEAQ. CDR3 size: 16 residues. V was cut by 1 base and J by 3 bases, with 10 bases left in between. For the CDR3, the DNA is TGTGCCAGCAGCTTAGTAACCCACAGCTATAATTCACCCCTCCACTTT. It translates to CASSLVTHSYNSPLHF.

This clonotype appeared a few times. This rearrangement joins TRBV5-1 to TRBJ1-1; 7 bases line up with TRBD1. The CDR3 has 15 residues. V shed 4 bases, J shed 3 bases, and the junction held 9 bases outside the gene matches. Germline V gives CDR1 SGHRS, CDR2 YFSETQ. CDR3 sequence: CASSGIQGSDTEAFF. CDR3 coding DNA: TGCGCCAGCAGCGGAATACAGGGGTCCGACACTGAAGCTTTCTTT.

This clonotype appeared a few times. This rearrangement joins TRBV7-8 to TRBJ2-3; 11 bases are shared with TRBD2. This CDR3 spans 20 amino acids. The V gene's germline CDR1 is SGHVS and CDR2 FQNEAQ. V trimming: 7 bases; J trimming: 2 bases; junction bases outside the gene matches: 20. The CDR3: CASNLGQVVSGGDLTDTQYF. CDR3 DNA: TGTGCCAGCAACCTGGGGCAGGTGGTTAGCGGGGGGGATCTCACAGATACGCAGTATTTT.

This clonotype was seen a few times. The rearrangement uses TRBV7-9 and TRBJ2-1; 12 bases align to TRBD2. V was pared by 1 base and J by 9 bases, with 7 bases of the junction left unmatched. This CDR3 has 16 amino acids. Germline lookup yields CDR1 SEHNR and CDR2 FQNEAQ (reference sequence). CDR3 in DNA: TGTGCCAGCAGCTTAGGGGTCGGACTAGCGGGAATTGAGCAGTTCTTC. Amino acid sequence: CASSLGVGLAGIEQFF.

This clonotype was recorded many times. Here the CDR3 reads CASSRMTDTQYF. The CDR3 coding sequence is TGTGCCAGCAGCCGGATGACAGATACGCAGTATTTT. The V gene is TRBV7-2, the J gene TRBJ2-3; D gene uncertain. The CDR3 has 12 residues. CDR1 is SGHTA, CDR2 FQGNSA, per germline. The V and J ends lost 5 bases and 3 bases respectively, with 6 bases between them.

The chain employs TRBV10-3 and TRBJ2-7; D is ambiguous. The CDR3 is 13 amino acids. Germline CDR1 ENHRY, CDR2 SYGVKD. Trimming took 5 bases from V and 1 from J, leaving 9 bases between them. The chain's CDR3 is CAISSAESYEQYF. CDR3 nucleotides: TGTGCCATCAGTTCAGCAGAATCCTACGAGCAGTACTTC.

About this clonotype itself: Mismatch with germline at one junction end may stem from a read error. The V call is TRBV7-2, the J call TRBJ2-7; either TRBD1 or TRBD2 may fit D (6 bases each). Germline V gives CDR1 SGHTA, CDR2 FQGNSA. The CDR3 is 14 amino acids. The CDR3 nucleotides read TGTGCCAGCAGCTTAGTTGGGGGGCAGTACGAGCAGTATTTC. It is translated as CASSLVGGQYEQYF.

In nucleotides, the CDR3 is TGTGCCAGCAGTGCCGGGACTCCTGTCTACAATGAGCAGTTCTTC. Translation: CASSAGTPVYNEQFF. The genes are TRBV12-3 or TRBV12-4 and TRBJ2-1, with a possible D match to TRBD2 (6 bases). This CDR3 has 15 amino acids. Trimming pared 5 bases from V and 3 bases from J, leaving 14 bases between.

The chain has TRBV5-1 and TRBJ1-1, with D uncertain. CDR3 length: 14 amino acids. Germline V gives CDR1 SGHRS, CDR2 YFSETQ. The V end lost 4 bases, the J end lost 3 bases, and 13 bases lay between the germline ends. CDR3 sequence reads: CASSKSGQHTEAFF. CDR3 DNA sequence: TGCGCCAGCAGCAAATCTGGCCAGCACACTGAAGCTTTCTTT.

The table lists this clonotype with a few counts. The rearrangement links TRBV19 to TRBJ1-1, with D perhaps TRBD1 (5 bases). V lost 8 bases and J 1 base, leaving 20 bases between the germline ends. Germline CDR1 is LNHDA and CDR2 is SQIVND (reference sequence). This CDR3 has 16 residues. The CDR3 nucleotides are TGTGCCAGTCTCGGGAACAAAGGACAAACGAACACTGAAGCTTTCTTT. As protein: CASLGNKGQTNTEAFF. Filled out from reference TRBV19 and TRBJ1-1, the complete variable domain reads DGGITQSPKYLFRKEGQNVTLSCEQNLNHDAMYWYRQDPGQGLRLIYYSQIVNDFQKGDIAEGYSVSREKKESFPLTVTSAQKNPTAFYLCASLGNKGQTNTEAFFGQGTRLTVV.

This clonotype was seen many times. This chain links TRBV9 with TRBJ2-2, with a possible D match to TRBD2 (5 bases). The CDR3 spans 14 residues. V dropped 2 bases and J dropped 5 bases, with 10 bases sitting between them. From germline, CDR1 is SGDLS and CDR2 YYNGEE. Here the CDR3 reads CASSVEGWTGELFF. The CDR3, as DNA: TGTGCCAGCAGCGTTGAGGGTTGGACCGGGGAGCTGTTTTTT.

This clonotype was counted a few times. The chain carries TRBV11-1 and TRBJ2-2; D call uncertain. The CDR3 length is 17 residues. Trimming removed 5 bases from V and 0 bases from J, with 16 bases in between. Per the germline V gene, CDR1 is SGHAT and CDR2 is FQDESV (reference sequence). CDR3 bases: TGTGCCAGCAGCAGATCCCTGAAAGGGACGAACACCGGGGAGCTGTTTTTT. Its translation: CASSRSLKGTNTGELFF.

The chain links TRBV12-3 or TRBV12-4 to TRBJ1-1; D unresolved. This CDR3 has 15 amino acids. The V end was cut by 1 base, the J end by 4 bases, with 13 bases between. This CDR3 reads CASSLDSGFGTEAFF. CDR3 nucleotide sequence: TGTGCCAGCAGTTTAGATTCGGGGTTCGGCACTGAAGCTTTCTTT.

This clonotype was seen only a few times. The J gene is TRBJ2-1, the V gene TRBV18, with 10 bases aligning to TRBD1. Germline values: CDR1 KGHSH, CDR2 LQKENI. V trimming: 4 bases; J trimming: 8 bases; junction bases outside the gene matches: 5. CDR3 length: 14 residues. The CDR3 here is CASSLRTGGHEQFF. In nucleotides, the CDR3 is TGTGCCAGCTCACTTCGGACAGGGGGGCATGAGCAGTTCTTC.

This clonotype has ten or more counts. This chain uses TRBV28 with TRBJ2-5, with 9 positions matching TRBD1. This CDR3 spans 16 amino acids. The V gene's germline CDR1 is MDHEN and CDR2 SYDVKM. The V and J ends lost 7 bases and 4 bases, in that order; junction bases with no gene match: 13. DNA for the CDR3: TGTGCCAGCAACCCCCCGGGACAGGGAGGAGGAGAGACCCAGTACTTC. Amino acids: CASNPPGQGGGETQYF.

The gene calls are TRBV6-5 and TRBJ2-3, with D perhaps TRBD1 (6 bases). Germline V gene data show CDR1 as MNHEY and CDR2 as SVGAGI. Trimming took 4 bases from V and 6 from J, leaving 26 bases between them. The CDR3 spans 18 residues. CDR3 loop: CASSWTWTEELHMDTQYF. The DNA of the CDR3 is TGTGCCAGCAGTTGGACCTGGACAGAAGAACTGCACATGGATACGCAGTATTTT.

The CDR3 sequence is CASTSGARTEAFF. CDR3 in DNA: TGTGCCAGTACCTCTGGGGCGCGCACTGAAGCTTTCTTT. The rearrangement joins TRBV19 to TRBJ1-1; D may be TRBD1 (5 bases). V lost 7 bases to trimming and J lost 4 bases, with 13 bases between them. CDR3 size: 13 residues. Germline V gives CDR1 LNHDA, CDR2 SQIVND (reference sequence).

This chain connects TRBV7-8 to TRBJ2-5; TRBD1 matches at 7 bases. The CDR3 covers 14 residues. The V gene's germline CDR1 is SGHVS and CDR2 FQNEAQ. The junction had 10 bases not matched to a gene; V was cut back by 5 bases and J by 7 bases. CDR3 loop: CASSATGARGTQYF. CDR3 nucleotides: TGTGCCAGCAGCGCTACAGGGGCGAGGGGGACCCAGTACTTC.

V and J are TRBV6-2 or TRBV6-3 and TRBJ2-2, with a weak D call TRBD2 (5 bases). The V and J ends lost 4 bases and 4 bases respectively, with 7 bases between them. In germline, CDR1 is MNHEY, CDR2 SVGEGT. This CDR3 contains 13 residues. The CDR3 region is CASSWAGTGELFF. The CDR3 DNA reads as TGTGCCAGCAGTTGGGCGGGCACCGGGGAGCTGTTTTTT.

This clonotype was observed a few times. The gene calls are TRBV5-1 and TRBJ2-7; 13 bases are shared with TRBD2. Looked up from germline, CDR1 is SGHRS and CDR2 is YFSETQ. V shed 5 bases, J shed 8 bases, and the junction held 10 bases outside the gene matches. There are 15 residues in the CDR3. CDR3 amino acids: CASSSGLAGEGKQYF. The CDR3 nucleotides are TGCGCCAGCAGTTCCGGACTAGCGGGAGAAGGGAAGCAGTACTTC.

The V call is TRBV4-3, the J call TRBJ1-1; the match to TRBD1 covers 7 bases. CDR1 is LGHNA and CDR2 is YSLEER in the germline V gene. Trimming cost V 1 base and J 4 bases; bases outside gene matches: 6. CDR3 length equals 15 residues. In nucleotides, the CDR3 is TGCGCCAGCAGCCAAGCTGAGGGGGCTAGCACTGAAGCTTTCTTT. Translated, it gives CASSQAEGASTEAFF.

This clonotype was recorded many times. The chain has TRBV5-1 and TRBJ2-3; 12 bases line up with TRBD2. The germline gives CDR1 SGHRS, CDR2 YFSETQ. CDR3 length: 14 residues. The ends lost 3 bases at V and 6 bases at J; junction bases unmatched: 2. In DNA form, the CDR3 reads TGCGCCAGCAGCTCCGGACTAGCGGGGGATACGCAGTATTTT. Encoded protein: CASSSGLAGDTQYF. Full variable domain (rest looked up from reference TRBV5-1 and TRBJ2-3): KAGVTQTPRYLIKTRGQQVTLSCSPISGHRSVSWYQQTPGQGLQFLFEYFSETQRNKGNFPGRFSGRQFSNSRSEMNVSTLELGDSALYLCASSSGLAGDTQYFGPGTRLTVL.

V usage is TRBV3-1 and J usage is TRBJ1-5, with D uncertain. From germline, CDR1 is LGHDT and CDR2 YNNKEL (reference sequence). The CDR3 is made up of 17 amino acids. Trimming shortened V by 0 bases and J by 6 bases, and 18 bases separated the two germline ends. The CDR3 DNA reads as TGTGCCAGCAGCCAAGATTATGTGGGCCTCCGGGGTCAGCCCCAGCATTTT. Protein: CASSQDYVGLRGQPQHF.

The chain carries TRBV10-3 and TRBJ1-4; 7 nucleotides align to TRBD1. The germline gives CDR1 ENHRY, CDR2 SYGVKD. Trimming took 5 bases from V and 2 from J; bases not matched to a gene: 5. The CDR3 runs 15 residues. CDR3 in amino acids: CAISQGGATNEKLFF. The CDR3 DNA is TGTGCCATCAGTCAAGGGGGCGCGACTAATGAAAAACTGTTTTTT.

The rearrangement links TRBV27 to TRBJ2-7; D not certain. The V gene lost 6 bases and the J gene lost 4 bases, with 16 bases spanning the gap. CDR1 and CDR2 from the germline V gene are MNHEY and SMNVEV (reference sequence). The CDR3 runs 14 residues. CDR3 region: CASRPLPPSYEQYF. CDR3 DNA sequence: TGTGCCAGCAGACCCCTTCCGCCCTCATACGAGCAGTACTTC.

CDR3 in amino acids: CARSSSGLYSYEQYF. The CDR3 DNA reads as TGTGCCAGAAGTTCTAGCGGACTTTACTCCTACGAGCAGTACTTC. The rearrangement uses TRBV7-9 and TRBJ2-7, with 7 bases that match TRBD2. V dropped 9 bases and J dropped 0; count of bases not matched to a gene: 11. Germline V gives CDR1 SEHNR, CDR2 FQNEAQ (reference sequence). The length of the CDR3 is 15 residues.

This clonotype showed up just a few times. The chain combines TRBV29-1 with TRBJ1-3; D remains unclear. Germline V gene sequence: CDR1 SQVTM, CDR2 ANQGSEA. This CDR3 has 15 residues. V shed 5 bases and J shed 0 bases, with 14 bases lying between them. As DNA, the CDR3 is TGCAGCGTTAGTCTCGGGTCCAGCTCTGGAAACACCATATATTTT. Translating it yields CSVSLGSSSGNTIYF.

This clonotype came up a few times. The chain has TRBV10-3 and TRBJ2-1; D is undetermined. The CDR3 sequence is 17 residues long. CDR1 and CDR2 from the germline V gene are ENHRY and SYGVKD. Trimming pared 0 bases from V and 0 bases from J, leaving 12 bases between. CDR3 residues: CAISESRDGVSYNEQFF. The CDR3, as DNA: TGTGCCATCAGTGAGTCGAGAGACGGAGTCTCCTACAATGAGCAGTTCTTC.

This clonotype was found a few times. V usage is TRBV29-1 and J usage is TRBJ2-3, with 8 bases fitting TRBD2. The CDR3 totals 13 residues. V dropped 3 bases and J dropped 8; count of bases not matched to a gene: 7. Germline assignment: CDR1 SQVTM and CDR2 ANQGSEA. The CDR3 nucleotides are TGCAGCGTTGACCTATCTAGCGGGCTTACGCAGTATTTT. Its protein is CSVDLSSGLTQYF.